These 12 T cell receptor beta chains were all obtained from the same sample, sequenced in a study of T-cell reconstitution after alpha-beta-depleted transplantation in children. As it was prepared, the TCRbeta library received unique molecular identifiers. A single record per CDR3 protein comes from TCRdb applying MiXCR to the PCR reads. Here the sample spans about 370,000 distinct CDR3 sequences, roughly 22% being singletons. The specimen was PBMCs from the stem cell graft donor, collected from the stem cell graft. The receptors originated from a human donor who donated a stem cell graft to a child with acute myeloid leukemia.

The chain carries TRBV4-3 and TRBJ1-2; 7 bases fit TRBD1. With V trimmed by 5 bases and J by 0 bases, 9 bases remained unmatched. There are 16 residues in the CDR3. The V gene's germline CDR1 is LGHNA and CDR2 YSLEER. CDR3 bases: TGCGCCAGCAGCACCGGACAGGAGTTTTCTAACTATGGCTACACCTTC. Translating it yields CASSTGQEFSNYGYTF.

The chain is built from TRBV6-1 and TRBJ2-7; D perhaps matches TRBD1 (5 bases). The CDR3 has 12 amino acids. Germline V lookup: CDR1 MNHNS, CDR2 SASEGT. V was cut by 3 bases and J by 7 bases, with 10 bases left in between. The CDR3 nucleotides are TGTGCCAGCAGTGAGGTTGGACAAGAGCAGTACTTC. This translates into CASSEVGQEQYF.

This clonotype has a handful of counts. The chain uses TRBV20-1 and TRBJ2-4, with D possibly matching TRBD2 (7 bases). Germline CDR1 reads DFQATT; CDR2 reads SNEGSKA (reference sequence). Trimming took 6 bases from V and 6 from J, leaving 18 bases between them. The CDR3 covers 14 residues. This CDR3 is CSAQLGGPRNIQYF. CDR3 DNA: TGCAGTGCCCAACTCGGGGGGCCTAGAAACATTCAGTACTTC.

This clonotype was counted between two and nine times. The chain carries TRBV4-1 and TRBJ1-6; D might be TRBD1 (5 bases). V was cut by 4 bases and J by 5 bases, with 9 bases left in between. Germline V gene lookup returns CDR1 MGHRA and CDR2 YSYEKL. The length of the CDR3 is 14 residues. The CDR3 nucleotides read TGCGCCAGCAGCCTAAAGACAGATAATTCACCCCTCCACTTT. Protein sequence: CASSLKTDNSPLHF.

Ten or more counts support this clonotype. This chain joins TRBV10-3 and TRBJ2-3; the match to TRBD2 covers 9 bases. The V segment lost 6 bases and the J segment 0 bases; nucleotides outside the gene matches: 1. The CDR3 contains 14 residues. Germline V gives CDR1 ENHRY, CDR2 SYGVKD. CDR3 DNA: TGTGCCATCAGACTAGCGGGTAGCACAGATACGCAGTATTTT. This encodes CAIRLAGSTDTQYF.

The gene calls are TRBV12-3 or TRBV12-4 and TRBJ2-5; TRBD1 might be the D (5 bases). Trimming took 8 bases from V and 3 from J, leaving 13 bases between them. This CDR3 is built from 13 residues. CDR3 region: CASGSRVKETQYF. The CDR3, as DNA: TGTGCCAGCGGAAGCAGGGTAAAAGAGACCCAGTACTTC.

This clonotype was seen more than once but under ten times. It may be a read error: a sequence one base away is much more abundant. This rearrangement joins TRBV12-3 or TRBV12-4 to TRBJ2-3, with a weak D call TRBD1 (6 bases). The CDR3 sequence is 14 residues long. Deletions cut 2 bases from V and 3 bases from J, with 9 bases between. The DNA of the CDR3 is TGTGCCAGCAGTTTATACAGGGAAACAGATACGCAGTATTTT. Its translation is CASSLYRETDTQYF.

The V gene is TRBV12-3 or TRBV12-4, the J gene TRBJ2-6, with 8 bases that match TRBD1. CDR3 length: 17 residues. The ends lost 6 bases at V and 0 bases at J; junction bases unmatched: 7. The chain's CDR3 is CASRPGQVNSGANVLTF. CDR3 nucleotides: TGTGCCAGCAGACCGGGACAGGTGAACTCTGGGGCCAACGTCCTGACTTTC.

This clonotype appeared many times. The chain is built from TRBV20-1 and TRBJ1-5; 7 bases match TRBD1. The CDR3 spans 14 residues. Germline V gene sequence: CDR1 DFQATT, CDR2 SNEGSKA (reference sequence). V lost 4 bases and J lost 7; bases outside the gene matches: 10. The chain's CDR3 is CSATQGGPGQPQHF. The CDR3 bases are TGCAGTGCTACCCAGGGGGGGCCGGGACAGCCCCAGCATTTT.

The V gene is TRBV2, the J gene TRBJ2-3, with 11 bases aligning to TRBD2. There are 14 residues in the CDR3. Germline V gene lookup returns CDR1 SNHLY and CDR2 FYNNEI. V lost 5 bases, J lost 5 bases, and 3 bases stayed unmatched. CDR3 sequence: CASSRLAGRDTQYF. CDR3 coding DNA: TGTGCCAGCAGTAGACTAGCGGGACGAGATACGCAGTATTTT. The whole variable domain, filled in from reference TRBV2 and TRBJ2-3, reads EPEVTQTPSHQVTQMGQEVILRCVPISNHLYFYWYRQILGQKVEFLVSFYNNEISEKSEIFDDQFSVERPDGSNFTLKIRSTKLEDSAMYFCASSRLAGRDTQYFGPGTRLTVL.

This clonotype came up a few times. V and J are TRBV29-1 and TRBJ1-3; D remains ambiguous. The CDR3 runs to 13 residues. V dropped 2 bases and J dropped 0 bases, with 5 bases sitting between them. CDR1 and CDR2 (germline): SQVTM, ANQGSEA. In DNA, the CDR3 is TGCAGCGTTGAATCTCGCTCTGGAAACACCATATATTTT. Amino acids: CSVESRSGNTIYF.

CDR3 sequence: CASSQDGRVHTEAFF. As DNA, the CDR3 is TGCGCCAGCAGCCAAGATGGGAGGGTGCACACTGAAGCTTTCTTT. The V call is TRBV4-1, the J call TRBJ1-1; D remains ambiguous. The germline CDR1 and CDR2 sequences are MGHRA and YSYEKL. The CDR3 has 15 residues. V was shortened by 0 bases and J by 3 bases, with 11 bases between the two germline ends.